Below, 25 T cell receptor beta chains from the same sample are listed, as sequenced in a study of cytotoxic CD8 clonotypes in ibrutinib-treated CLL. Here immunoSEQ multiplex PCR was the method, and the copy in TCRdb shows in-frame clones only, minus some. Counted here are hundreds of thousands of clones, around four fifths occurring once; the ten biggest clones make up over 5%. The sample was PBMCs, taken before ibrutinib treatment. These receptors were taken from a human donor with chronic lymphocytic leukemia.

The chain combines TRBV6-1 with TRBJ2-7; 10 positions agree with TRBD2. CDR1 and CDR2 (germline): MNHNS, SASEGT. This CDR3 is 14 amino acids long. J lost 12 bases, V lost 5 bases, and 13 bases had no gene match. CDR3 sequence (DNA): TGTGCCAGCAGTACACAGCGGGAGGGCCAACGTTTGTACTTC. This gives the protein CASSTQREGQRLYF.

V gene TRBV6-5 combines with J gene TRBJ1-5; the D is unclear. V was clipped by 0 bases and J by 7 bases, with 1 base between them. From germline, CDR1 is MNHEY and CDR2 SVGAGI. There are 11 residues in the CDR3. The CDR3 protein is CASSYSQPQHF. The DNA for the CDR3 is TGTGCCAGCAGTTACTCCCAGCCCCAGCATTTT.

The V gene is TRBV6-5, the J gene TRBJ1-3; D not certain. Germline V CDR1 and CDR2: MNHEY, SVGAGI. V lost 8 bases, J lost 0 bases, and 14 bases lay in between. This CDR3 is 15 amino acids long. The CDR3 loop reads CASQNRPNSGNTIYF. The CDR3 nucleotides are TGTGCCAGCCAAAACCGACCGAACTCTGGAAACACCATATATTTT.

The table lists this clone with a few counts. The chain is built from TRBV7-9 and TRBJ2-1; D call uncertain. The germline gives CDR1 SEHNR, CDR2 FQNEAQ (reference sequence). This CDR3 is 10 amino acids long. V dropped 3 bases and J dropped 9 bases, with 3 bases sitting between them. The CDR3 region has the DNA TGTGCCAGCAGCTTCTCTGAGCAGTTCTTC. This codes for CASSFSEQFF.

The chain employs TRBV5-6 and TRBJ2-7, with 9 bases aligning to TRBD1. Germline trimming cut 4 bases from V and 5 bases from J; bases unmatched to any gene: 10. In germline, CDR1 is SGHDT, CDR2 YYEEEE. The CDR3 has 15 amino acids. CDR3 in amino acids: CASSQVGQGYHEQYF. CDR3 bases: TGTGCCAGCAGCCAAGTGGGACAGGGTTATCACGAGCAGTACTTC.

The V gene is TRBV27, the J gene TRBJ1-2, with a possible D match to TRBD1 (5 bases). V was trimmed by 6 bases and J by 8 bases, leaving 19 bases between them. CDR3 size: 14 residues. The germline gives CDR1 MNHEY, CDR2 SMNVEV (reference sequence). The CDR3 sequence: CASSPGGGMWGYTF. The CDR3 region has the DNA TGTGCCAGCAGCCCCGGCGGGGGGATGTGGGGCTACACCTTC.

The chain is built from TRBV4-3 and TRBJ1-2; D unclear. Trimming took 2 bases from V and 6 from J, leaving 19 bases between them. This CDR3 has 16 residues. CDR1 is LGHNA and CDR2 is YSLEER in the germline V gene. The CDR3 DNA follows: TGCGCCAGCAGCCAACAAGGCGGGATCTCAGCGGATGGCTACACCTTC. Amino acids: CASSQQGGISADGYTF.

The chain uses TRBV9 and TRBJ2-2; no definite D call. The germline V gene has CDR1 SGDLS and CDR2 YYNGEE. V was pared by 0 bases and J by 3 bases, with 6 bases between. This CDR3 has 14 amino acids. CDR3 sequence reads: CASSVEQYTGELFF. The DNA for the CDR3 is TGTGCCAGCAGCGTAGAACAGTACACCGGGGAGCTGTTTTTT.

This chain connects TRBV2 to TRBJ1-2; 7 bases are a match to TRBD1. The J segment lost 6 bases and the V segment lost 3 bases, leaving 7 bases of the junction unmatched. CDR3 length: 14 residues. From germline, CDR1 is SNHLY and CDR2 FYNNEI. Here the CDR3 reads CASSDVTGSNGYTF. The CDR3 DNA sequence: TGTGCCAGCAGTGATGTGACAGGGAGTAATGGCTACACCTTC.

The chain recombines TRBV4-3 with TRBJ1-2; D unclear. Germline V lookup: CDR1 LGHNA, CDR2 YSLEER. The CDR3 runs to 15 residues. Trimming removed 3 bases at V and 5 bases at J, with 16 bases between. CDR3 residues: CASSHLRTGGYGYTF. The CDR3 nucleotides are TGCGCCAGCAGCCACCTGAGGACGGGAGGTTATGGCTACACCTTC.

The genes are TRBV30 and TRBJ2-1, with D hard to call. Trimming took off 4 bases at V and 0 bases at J, with 7 bases between the two ends. Per germline, CDR1 GTSNPN and CDR2 SVGIG (reference sequence). This CDR3 region has 13 residues. CDR3 bases: TGTGCCTGGACAGTCAGCTCCTACAATGAGCAGTTCTTC. It is translated as CAWTVSSYNEQFF.

This clone was picked up a small number of times. The chain joins TRBV5-1 to TRBJ2-7; 8 bases fit TRBD1. This CDR3 spans 14 amino acids. CDR1 is SGHRS, CDR2 YFSETQ, per germline. V shed 0 bases and J 4 bases; nucleotides not matched to a gene: 3. The CDR3 loop is CASSLGTGLYEQYF. DNA for the CDR3: TGCGCCAGCAGCTTGGGGACAGGGCTTTACGAGCAGTACTTC.

The chain recombines TRBV11-2 with TRBJ2-5, with 8 bases matching TRBD2. The junction had 2 bases not matched to a gene; V was cut back by 5 bases and J by 9 bases. Germline lookup yields CDR1 SGHAT and CDR2 FQNNGV. This CDR3 comprises 11 residues. The CDR3 loop is CASSNGGAQYF. The CDR3 DNA reads as TGTGCCAGCAGCAACGGGGGGGCCCAGTACTTC.

This chain connects TRBV10-1 to TRBJ1-2; D is unresolved. Germline loops: CDR1 WNHNN, CDR2 SYGVQD (reference sequence). The CDR3 extends over 15 amino acids. Trimming left V 5 bases short and J 4 bases short, with 17 bases between. CDR3 DNA sequence: TGCGCCAGCAGTCTACAGATTGGCCGTTCCTATGGCTACACCTTC. It yields the protein CASSLQIGRSYGYTF.

The chain recombines TRBV7-9 with TRBJ1-1; 7 nucleotides match TRBD1. Germline V gives CDR1 SEHNR, CDR2 FQNEAQ (reference sequence). The CDR3 is 16 amino acids. Trimming took 3 bases from V and 3 from J; bases not matched to a gene: 10. Here the CDR3 reads CASSLDRPRGDTEAFF. CDR3 nucleotides: TGTGCCAGCAGCTTGGACAGGCCAAGGGGGGACACTGAAGCTTTCTTT.

The genes are TRBV6-5 and TRBJ2-2, with 11 bases fitting TRBD2. The CDR3 is 15 residues long. V trimming: 8 bases; J trimming: 6 bases; junction bases outside the gene matches: 8. Germline assignment: CDR1 MNHEY and CDR2 SVGAGI. CDR3 protein: CASALAGGPPGELFF. CDR3 coding DNA: TGTGCCAGCGCCTTAGCGGGAGGGCCCCCCGGGGAGCTGTTTTTT.

The chain has TRBV11-2 and TRBJ1-2, with 12 nucleotides matching TRBD1. Trimming at V came to 1 base and at J to 8 bases, leaving 5 bases not matched to a gene. Germline V gene sequence: CDR1 SGHAT, CDR2 FQNNGV. This CDR3 comprises 15 residues. The CDR3 region has the DNA TGTGCCAGCAGCTTAGGGGGACAGGGGGCAGAAGGCTACACCTTC. It is translated as CASSLGGQGAEGYTF.

The chain combines TRBV7-8 with TRBJ1-5; D perhaps matches TRBD1 (5 bases). V was cut by 0 bases and J by 7 bases, with 10 bases left in between. Germline V gene lookup returns CDR1 SGHVS and CDR2 FQNEAQ. This CDR3 is 14 amino acids long. CDR3 in amino acids: CASSLARVGQPQHF. The CDR3 nucleotides are TGTGCCAGCAGCTTAGCCAGGGTGGGGCAGCCCCAGCATTTT.

The chain joins TRBV30 to TRBJ1-1; D is ambiguous. The CDR3 spans 11 residues. Looked up from germline, CDR1 is GTSNPN and CDR2 is SVGIG (reference sequence). Trimming left V 4 bases short and J 1 base short, with 4 bases between. CDR3 in amino acids: CAWNPNTEAFF. CDR3 nucleotide sequence: TGTGCCTGGAATCCGAACACTGAAGCTTTCTTT.

This clone was recorded a few times. Other DNA sequences in the sample encode the same CDR3. V gene TRBV11-2 combines with J gene TRBJ2-7, with unresolved D. This CDR3 region has 11 residues. Trimming pared 1 base from V and 6 bases from J, leaving 4 bases between. Germline assignment: CDR1 SGHAT and CDR2 FQNNGV. CDR3 sequence (DNA): TGTGCCAGCAGCTTAGTGGGCGAGCAGTACTTC. Translation: CASSLVGEQYF. Full variable domain (outside the CDR3, taken from reference TRBV11-2 and TRBJ2-7): EAGVAQSPRYKIIEKRQSVAFWCNPISGHATLYWYQQILGQGPKLLIQFQNNGVVDDSQLPKDRFSAERLKGVDSTLKIQPAKLEDSAVYLCASSLVGEQYFGPGTRLTVT.

This CDR3 reads CASSGGQQETQYF. The CDR3 bases are TGTGCCAGTAGTGGAGGACAGCAAGAGACCCAGTACTTC. The V and J genes are TRBV19 and TRBJ2-5; maybe TRBD1 (6 bases). Germline-derived CDR1 and CDR2 are LNHDA and SQIVND (reference sequence). The CDR3 is made up of 13 amino acids. Between the trimmed V and J ends, which lost 5 bases and 2 bases, there was a span of 9 bases. Together with reference TRBV19 and TRBJ2-5, the CDR3 gives the full variable domain: DGGITQSPKYLFRKEGQNVTLSCEQNLNHDAMYWYRQDPGQGLRLIYYSQIVNDFQKGDIAEGYSVSREKKESFPLTVTSAQKNPTAFYLCASSGGQQETQYFGPGTRLLVL.

The CDR3 reads CASSLTGVAFF. The CDR3 DNA reads TGCGCCAGCAGCTTGACAGGGGTCGCTTTCTTT. The chain carries TRBV5-1 and TRBJ1-1, with 7 bases identical to TRBD1. V lost 1 base to trimming and J lost 11 bases; unmatched junction nucleotides: 2. Germline loops: CDR1 SGHRS, CDR2 YFSETQ. This CDR3 spans 11 amino acids.

The V gene is TRBV7-3, the J gene TRBJ2-5; 7 bases match TRBD1. The CDR3 is made up of 13 amino acids. The trim removed 1 base at V and 4 bases at J, leaving 0 bases unmatched. Germline assignment: CDR1 SGHTA and CDR2 FQGTGA. This chain's CDR3 is CASSLNRGETQYF. CDR3 nucleotide sequence: TGTGCCAGCAGCTTAAACAGGGGAGAGACCCAGTACTTC.

This clone was seen a few times. The V call is TRBV11-2, the J call TRBJ2-5, with 7 bases aligning to TRBD1. Losses at the gene ends were 2 bases for V and 1 base for J; bases not matched to a gene: 7. The CDR3 extends over 16 amino acids. Per the germline V gene, CDR1 is SGHAT and CDR2 is FQNNGV. CDR3 in amino acids: CASSLRPQGRQETQYF. CDR3 DNA: TGTGCCAGCAGCTTACGACCACAGGGGCGCCAAGAGACCCAGTACTTC. Variable domain in full (rest from reference TRBV11-2 and TRBJ2-5): EAGVAQSPRYKIIEKRQSVAFWCNPISGHATLYWYQQILGQGPKLLIQFQNNGVVDDSQLPKDRFSAERLKGVDSTLKIQPAKLEDSAVYLCASSLRPQGRQETQYFGPGTRLLVL.

The sample holds a few counts of this clone. The chain uses TRBV5-1 and TRBJ2-3, with D perhaps matching TRBD1 (5 bases). The V and J ends lost 0 bases and 6 bases respectively, with 11 bases between them. Germline CDR1 reads SGHRS; CDR2 reads YFSETQ. This CDR3 has 14 amino acids. CDR3 loop: CASSLAVAGDTQYF. CDR3 DNA sequence: TGCGCCAGCAGCTTGGCTGTCGCAGGGGATACGCAGTATTTT.